This passage covers 31 T cell receptor beta chains from one sample sequenced in a study of T cell responses to AZD1222 COVID-19 vaccine. Only in-frame clones appear in the TCRdb table, and some are missing; sequencing was by immunoSEQ multiplex PCR. The sample gives about 180,000 clones, 70% to 90% of which show up once; 26% is in the top ten. This specimen consisted of peripheral blood, obtained 28 days after the second AZD1222 dose. These receptors were taken from an adult who received the AZD1222 COVID-19 vaccine.

The chain links TRBV9 to TRBJ1-1, with TRBD1 matching over 7 bases. Unmatched junction bases numbered 8, after V lost 4 bases and J lost 2 bases. The CDR3 extends over 15 amino acids. Germline CDR1 and CDR2: SGDLS and YYNGEE. The DNA of the CDR3 is TGTGCCAGCAGCACGGGACAGTTACCAAACACTGAAGCTTTCTTT. Encoded protein: CASSTGQLPNTEAFF.

The genes are TRBV28 and TRBJ2-7; TRBD2 aligns across 7 bases. The trim removed 3 bases at V and 8 bases at J, leaving 16 bases unmatched. The CDR3 is 16 residues long. The germline V gene has CDR1 MDHEN and CDR2 SYDVKM. The CDR3 reads CASSLEGARGRGQQYF. The CDR3 coding sequence is TGTGCCAGCAGTTTGGAGGGCGCCCGAGGGAGGGGTCAGCAGTACTTC.

This chain connects TRBV9 to TRBJ2-1, with TRBD2 identical over 14 bases. This CDR3 region has 18 residues. V was pared by 0 bases and J by 0 bases, with 2 bases of the junction left unmatched. CDR1 and CDR2 (germline): SGDLS, YYNGEE. The CDR3 DNA follows: TGTGCCAGCAGCGTAGAGGGGACTAGCGGGAGCTCCTACAATGAGCAGTTCTTC. It is translated as CASSVEGTSGSSYNEQFF.

This clone was seen only once. The J gene is TRBJ2-3, the V gene TRBV19; D is ambiguous. The CDR3 length is 13 residues. CDR1 and CDR2 (germline): LNHDA, SQIVND (reference sequence). Trimming pared 8 bases from V and 2 bases from J, leaving 11 bases between. The CDR3 sequence is CASARAITDTQYF. CDR3 DNA: TGTGCCAGTGCAAGGGCCATCACAGATACGCAGTATTTT.

This clone has only a few counts. The chain combines TRBV19 with TRBJ1-1; 7 nucleotides line up with TRBD1. Germline loops: CDR1 LNHDA, CDR2 SQIVND (reference sequence). V shed 5 bases and J 1 base; nucleotides not matched to a gene: 10. The CDR3 consists of 16 residues. The CDR3 bases are TGTGCCAGTAGTGGCATATACGGGACAGAGAACACTGAAGCTTTCTTT. This translates into CASSGIYGTENTEAFF.

The chain carries TRBV10-1 and TRBJ2-7; 9 bases are shared with TRBD2. V lost 5 bases and J lost 0; bases outside the gene matches: 2. The CDR3 is 14 amino acids. The germline V gene encodes CDR1 WNHNN and CDR2 SYGVQD (reference sequence). The CDR3: CASSRTSDSYEQYF. CDR3 in DNA: TGCGCCAGCAGTAGGACTAGCGACTCCTACGAGCAGTACTTC.

A word on this clone: The same CDR3 also results from other DNA sequences found in this sample. This sequence joins TRBV12-3 or TRBV12-4 and TRBJ1-1; TRBD1 aligns across 7 bases. The CDR3 runs 13 residues. V shed 7 bases and J 1 base; nucleotides not matched to a gene: 3. CDR3 loop: CASTRQGNTEAFF. CDR3 nucleotide sequence: TGTGCCAGCACCCGACAGGGGAACACTGAAGCTTTCTTT.

This chain connects TRBV7-2 to TRBJ2-1; TRBD2 aligns across 10 bases. Looked up from germline, CDR1 is SGHTA and CDR2 is FQGNSA. V lost 1 base and J lost 2; bases outside the gene matches: 8. This CDR3 is built from 18 residues. CDR3 region: CASSLVASGSGAYNEQFF. CDR3 DNA sequence: TGTGCCAGCAGCTTAGTGGCTAGCGGGAGTGGCGCCTACAATGAGCAGTTCTTC.

The chain uses TRBV19 and TRBJ1-6; the D is unclear. V lost 5 bases and J lost 0, with 14 bases in between. This CDR3 is 17 amino acids long. The germline CDR1 and CDR2 sequences are LNHDA and SQIVND (reference sequence). The CDR3 spells CASSPSGNPSYNSPLHF. Here the CDR3 DNA reads TGTGCCAGTAGTCCTTCGGGGAATCCCTCCTATAATTCACCCCTCCACTTT.

The gene calls are TRBV18 and TRBJ1-4, with D perhaps matching TRBD1 (5 bases). With 7 bases removed from V and 13 bases from J, the gap between germline ends came to 25 bases. Germline CDR1 is KGHSH and CDR2 is LQKENI. This CDR3 comprises 15 residues. This CDR3 reads CASYGTGPLGIGLFF. Written as DNA, the CDR3 is TGTGCCAGCTACGGGACGGGTCCTCTAGGAATAGGACTGTTTTTT.

V and J are TRBV15 and TRBJ2-1; 8 bases match TRBD1. There are 16 residues in the CDR3. Germline V gives CDR1 LNHNV, CDR2 YYDKDF (reference sequence). Trimming took 2 bases from V and 4 from J; bases not matched to a gene: 7. CDR3 nucleotides: TGTGCCACCAGCAGAACCGGGACAGGCGGGTACAATGAGCAGTTCTTC. Translation: CATSRTGTGGYNEQFF.

About this clone: Compared with germline, one end of the junction differs, possibly owing to a read error. V and J are TRBV3-1 (or the pseudogene TRBV3-2) and TRBJ2-1; 9 nucleotides agree with TRBD1. Germline CDR1 and CDR2: LGHDT and YNNKEL (reference sequence). CDR3 size: 16 residues. CDR3 region: CASRKGIGQGYNEQFF. The DNA for the CDR3 is TGTGCCAGCAGAAAGGGGATCGGACAGGGGTACAATGAACAGTTCTTC.

The V gene is TRBV13, the J gene TRBJ2-3; 8 bases align to TRBD1. The CDR3 runs to 16 residues. Trimming cost V 4 bases and J 5 bases; bases outside gene matches: 11. In germline, CDR1 is PRHDT, CDR2 FYEKMQ (reference sequence). CDR3 nucleotides: TGTGCCAGCAGCTCCGGGACAGGAACTGGGGGAGATACGCAGTATTTT. As protein: CASSSGTGTGGDTQYF.

CDR3 bases: TGTGCCAGCAGCCGGACCAGGACTCGCCTAATCGGTGGTGAGCAGTTCTTC. This sequence encodes CASSRTRTRLIGGEQFF. The chain uses TRBV7-8 and TRBJ2-1; D may be TRBD2 (5 bases). The CDR3 runs 17 residues. Per the germline V gene, CDR1 is SGHVS and CDR2 is FQNEAQ. Deletions cut 5 bases from V and 9 bases from J, with 26 bases between.

The chain recombines TRBV7-9 with TRBJ1-1; D is uncertain. Trimming left V 4 bases short and J 0 bases short, with 6 bases between. The germline CDR1 and CDR2 sequences are SEHNR and FQNEAQ (reference sequence). The length of the CDR3 is 13 residues. CDR3 nucleotide sequence: TGTGCCAGCAGCTCCGACATGAACACTGAAGCTTTCTTT. Translated, it gives CASSSDMNTEAFF.

This clone showed up just once. The chain recombines TRBV11-1 with TRBJ2-2, with unresolved D. Trimming cost V 1 base and J 2 bases, with 8 bases left between them. Germline assignment: CDR1 SGHAT and CDR2 FQDESV (reference sequence). The CDR3 has 15 amino acids. The CDR3 here is CASSLEGFNTGELFF. The CDR3 bases are TGTGCCAGCAGCTTAGAAGGCTTCAACACCGGGGAGCTGTTTTTT.

This chain links TRBV7-9 with TRBJ2-5, with 9 bases fitting TRBD2. The CDR3 covers 16 residues. Trimming cost V 7 bases and J 5 bases; bases outside gene matches: 14. Germline V lookup: CDR1 SEHNR, CDR2 FQNEAQ (reference sequence). The CDR3 is CASIPTSGWTGETQYF. Written as DNA, the CDR3 is TGTGCCAGCATCCCGACTAGCGGTTGGACGGGGGAGACCCAGTACTTC.

This chain links TRBV2 with TRBJ2-4; D uncertain. Trimming cost V 4 bases and J 3 bases, with 7 bases left between them. The germline gives CDR1 SNHLY, CDR2 FYNNEI. This CDR3 has 13 residues. CDR3 region: CASSVNSKNIQYF. The CDR3 coding sequence is TGTGCCAGCAGTGTAAACAGCAAAAACATTCAGTACTTC.

The chain couples TRBV19 to TRBJ2-1, with 8 bases identical to TRBD2. Germline CDR1 reads LNHDA; CDR2 reads SQIVND (reference sequence). V shed 1 base and J 2 bases; nucleotides not matched to a gene: 4. This CDR3 has 16 residues. Written as DNA, the CDR3 is TGTGCCAGTAGTATAGTGGGGACTAGGCCCTACAATGAGCAGTTCTTC. Translated, it gives CASSIVGTRPYNEQFF.

For this clone: The junction shows a germline mismatch at one end, possibly a read error. The V and J genes are TRBV4-2 and TRBJ2-7; 9 bases align to TRBD1. In germline, CDR1 is LGHNA, CDR2 YNFKEQ. The CDR3 extends over 18 amino acids. CDR3 region: CASSQGVTSGQGSHEQYF. As DNA, the CDR3 is TGTGCCAGCAGCCAAGGGGTAACGTCGGGACAGGGCTCCCACGAGCAGTACTTC.

The chain has TRBV19 and TRBJ2-5; D perhaps matches TRBD2 (6 bases). V dropped 2 bases and J dropped 2 bases, with 9 bases sitting between them. CDR1 is LNHDA, CDR2 SQIVND, per germline (reference sequence). This CDR3 spans 14 amino acids. As DNA, the CDR3 is TGTGCCAGTAGTATACGGGGGTTACAAGAGACCCAGTACTTC. Its translation is CASSIRGLQETQYF.

The J gene is TRBJ1-4, the V gene TRBV5-1; tentatively, D is TRBD1 (6 bases). This CDR3 has 17 residues. V was pared by 5 bases and J by 8 bases, with 25 bases between. CDR1 and CDR2 from the germline V gene are SGHRS and YFSETQ. The CDR3 reads CASRKGLGDRLSEKLFF. The CDR3 DNA reads TGCGCCAGCAGGAAAGGGTTAGGAGACAGGCTATCCGAAAAACTGTTTTTT. Full variable domain (missing parts from reference TRBV5-1 and TRBJ1-4): KAGVTQTPRYLIKTRGQQVTLSCSPISGHRSVSWYQQTPGQGLQFLFEYFSETQRNKGNFPGRFSGRQFSNSRSEMNVSTLELGDSALYLCASRKGLGDRLSEKLFFGSGTQLSVL.

This clone has more than one count but fewer than ten. V is TRBV5-4 and J is TRBJ1-3; TRBD1 might be the D (6 bases). The length of the CDR3 is 17 residues. V lost 7 bases and J 0 bases, leaving 20 bases between the germline ends. Germline V gene sequence: CDR1 SGHNT, CDR2 YYREEE (reference sequence). The CDR3 DNA reads TGTGCCAGCTCTCCGAGGGGGGGGCGCGTCTCTGGAAACACCATATATTTT. The encoded protein is CASSPRGGRVSGNTIYF.

The table lists this clone with a count of one. This rearrangement joins TRBV24-1 to TRBJ2-7; 10 bases match TRBD1. The junction had 2 bases not matched to a gene; V was cut back by 2 bases and J by 5 bases. The CDR3 spans 14 residues. CDR1 is KGHDR, CDR2 SFDVKD, per germline. The CDR3 DNA reads as TGTGCCACCAGTGATTCGACAGGGGGCCACGAGCAGTACTTC. It codes for CATSDSTGGHEQYF.

The J gene is TRBJ2-2, the V gene TRBV7-9; TRBD2 matches 8 bases. CDR1 and CDR2 (germline): SEHNR, FQNEAQ (reference sequence). The ends lost 2 bases at V and 0 bases at J; junction bases unmatched: 5. CDR3 length: 17 residues. CDR3 region: CASSLMAGGTNTGELFF. The CDR3 DNA reads as TGTGCCAGCAGCTTAATGGCGGGAGGTACGAACACCGGGGAGCTGTTTTTT. Looking up the rest from reference TRBV7-9 and TRBJ2-2 gives the full variable domain: DTGVSQNPRHKITKRGQNVTFRCDPISEHNRLYWYRQTLGQGPEFLTYFQNEAQLEKSRLLSDRFSAERPKGSFSTLEIQRTEQGDSAMYLCASSLMAGGTNTGELFFGEGSRLTVL.

V is TRBV28 and J is TRBJ2-7, with TRBD1 matching 8 bases. Germline values: CDR1 MDHEN, CDR2 SYDVKM. Unmatched junction bases numbered 12, after V lost 6 bases and J lost 2 bases. The CDR3 covers 16 residues. The CDR3 protein is CASSLPTGGVTYEQYF. DNA for the CDR3: TGTGCCAGCAGCCTACCTACAGGGGGTGTAACCTACGAGCAGTACTTC.

The CDR3 protein is CASSAGTANYGYTF. CDR3 coding DNA: TGTGCCAGCAGTGCCGGGACAGCTAACTATGGCTACACCTTC. J is TRBJ1-2 and V is TRBV2, with TRBD1 identical over 7 bases. CDR1 and CDR2 from the germline V gene are SNHLY and FYNNEI. CDR3 length: 14 residues. With V trimmed by 4 bases and J by 0 bases, 2 bases remained unmatched.

V gene TRBV28 combines with J gene TRBJ2-1; D uncertain. The CDR3 consists of 16 residues. With 2 bases removed from V and 0 bases from J, the gap between germline ends came to 11 bases. Germline CDR1 reads MDHEN; CDR2 reads SYDVKM. The DNA of the CDR3 is TGTGCCAGCAGTTTACCCCTAATGAGCTCCTACAATGAGCAGTTCTTC. Translation: CASSLPLMSSYNEQFF.

The V and J genes are TRBV5-5 and TRBJ1-6; 11 nucleotides line up with TRBD1. Germline assignment: CDR1 SGHKS and CDR2 YYEKEE (reference sequence). J was trimmed by 7 bases and V by 4 bases; bases with no gene match: 16. The CDR3 covers 19 residues. CDR3 in amino acids: CASSAGGTGGRFWNSPLHF. As DNA, the CDR3 is TGTGCCAGCAGCGCAGGGGGGACAGGGGGTAGATTTTGGAATTCACCCCTCCACTTT.

This chain uses TRBV5-6 with TRBJ2-1; 13 bases line up with TRBD2. CDR3 length: 15 residues. J lost 11 bases, V lost 9 bases, and 14 bases had no gene match. CDR1 and CDR2 (germline): SGHDT, YYEEEE. This chain's CDR3 is CATDDSRGTSGKQFF. As DNA, the CDR3 is TGTGCCACCGACGACAGCCGCGGGACTAGCGGGAAGCAGTTCTTC.

This CDR3 reads CASSPQGGEYGYTF. CDR3 DNA sequence: TGTGCCAGCTCACCACAGGGTGGGGAATATGGCTACACCTTC. The rearrangement links TRBV18 to TRBJ1-2; D gene unclear. Deletions cut 1 base from V and 5 bases from J, with 11 bases between. The CDR3 has 14 residues. CDR1 and CDR2 from the germline V gene are KGHSH and LQKENI.